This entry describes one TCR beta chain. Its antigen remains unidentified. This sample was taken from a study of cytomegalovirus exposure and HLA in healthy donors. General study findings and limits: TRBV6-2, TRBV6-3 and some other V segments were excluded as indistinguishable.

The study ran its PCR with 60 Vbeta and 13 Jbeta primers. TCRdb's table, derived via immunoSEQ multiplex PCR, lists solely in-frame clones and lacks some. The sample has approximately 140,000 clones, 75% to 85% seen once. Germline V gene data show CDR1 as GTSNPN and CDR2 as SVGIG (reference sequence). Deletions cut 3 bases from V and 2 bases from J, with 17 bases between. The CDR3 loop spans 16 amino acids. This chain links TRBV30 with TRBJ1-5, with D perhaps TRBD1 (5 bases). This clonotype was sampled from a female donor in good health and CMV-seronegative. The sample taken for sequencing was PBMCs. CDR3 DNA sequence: TGTGCCTGGAGCCGTCCCATGGGGGGTGGCAATCAGCCCCAGCATTTT. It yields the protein CAWSRPMGGGNQPQHF. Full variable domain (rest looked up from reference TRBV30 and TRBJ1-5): SQTIHQWPATLVQPVGSPLSLECTVEGTSNPNLYWYRQAAGRGLQLLFYSVGIGQISSEVPQNLSASRPQDRQFILSSKKLLLSDSGFYLCAWSRPMGGGNQPQHFGDGTRLSIL.